Each of the 27 T cell receptor beta chains below was sequenced from the same sample in a study of blood T cell repertoires in COVID-19. Using immunoSEQ multiplex PCR, the repertoire was profiled, and TCRdb retains in-frame clones only, with some absent. This sample yields 380,000 or so clones, of which around 90% are seen a single time; around 1.9% belongs to the top ten. Sequenced sample: PBMCs or T cells enriched from blood (not recorded which). These receptors all come from a woman in her 40s with acute COVID-19.

The chain carries TRBV6-4 and TRBJ1-1; the match to TRBD1 covers 8 bases. This CDR3 spans 18 amino acids. Germline values: CDR1 MRHNA, CDR2 SNTAGT. The V gene end was trimmed by 3 bases and the J gene end by 1 base; junction bases not matched to a gene: 13. This CDR3 reads CASSERAGGLRENTEAFF. The CDR3 coding sequence is TGTGCCAGCAGTGAAAGGGCAGGGGGCTTACGGGAGAACACTGAAGCTTTCTTT.

The CDR3 nucleotides read TGTGCCAGCAGTTCGGGACAGGGGAACACTGAAGCTTTCTTT. It codes for CASSSGQGNTEAFF. This chain links TRBV27 with TRBJ1-1; 9 bases fit TRBD1. CDR3 length: 14 residues. The germline gives CDR1 MNHEY, CDR2 SMNVEV (reference sequence). V lost 4 bases to trimming and J lost 1 base; unmatched junction nucleotides: 1.

The rearrangement joins TRBV7-2 to TRBJ2-7, with a possible D match to TRBD2 (5 bases). The CDR3 length is 14 residues. V was cut by 7 bases and J by 5 bases, with 18 bases left in between. Germline assignment: CDR1 SGHTA and CDR2 FQGNSA. The CDR3 coding sequence is TGTGCCAGCACCACCTCCGGGGTATTCCACGAGCAGTACTTC. It specifies CASTTSGVFHEQYF.

This rearrangement joins TRBV19 to TRBJ2-7, with 8 bases that match TRBD1. V gave up 3 bases and J gave up 2 bases; unmatched junction bases: 6. Germline lookup yields CDR1 LNHDA and CDR2 SQIVND (reference sequence). The CDR3 is 15 residues long. The CDR3 spells CASSIQLGQAYEQYF. In nucleotides, the CDR3 is TGTGCCAGTAGTATCCAGCTGGGACAGGCCTACGAGCAGTACTTC.

The chain carries TRBV29-1 and TRBJ1-1, with TRBD1 matching over 11 bases. The germline V gene has CDR1 SQVTM and CDR2 ANQGSEA. CDR3 size: 14 residues. V lost 7 bases, J lost 5 bases, and 9 bases stayed unmatched. The CDR3 DNA sequence: TGCAGCGGCCTCCGGGACAGGGGGGTTACTGAAGCTTTCTTT. Residues: CSGLRDRGVTEAFF.

The CDR3 nucleotides are TGTGCCACCCTGAAGGACAGGGACGTGTACGAGCAGTACTTC. The encoded protein is CATLKDRDVYEQYF. This sequence joins TRBV6-5 and TRBJ2-7; TRBD1 matches at 8 bases. Trimming at V came to 10 bases and at J to 4 bases, leaving 12 bases not matched to a gene. The CDR3 has 14 residues. Germline V gene data show CDR1 as MNHEY and CDR2 as SVGAGI.

V is TRBV7-9 and J is TRBJ1-1; D ambiguous. The CDR3 is 12 amino acids. Germline V gene data show CDR1 as SEHNR and CDR2 as FQNEAQ (reference sequence). Trimming removed 5 bases from V and 1 base from J, with 5 bases in between. The CDR3 DNA follows: TGTGCCAGCAGCCCCTGGAACACTGAAGCTTTCTTT. Its translation: CASSPWNTEAFF.

This rearrangement joins TRBV7-9 to TRBJ1-1; D might be TRBD1 (5 bases). V lost 1 base and J 1 base, leaving 13 bases between the germline ends. The germline V gene encodes CDR1 SEHNR and CDR2 FQNEAQ (reference sequence). The CDR3 extends over 16 amino acids. CDR3 sequence reads: CASSLGASTANTEAFF. CDR3 bases: TGTGCCAGCAGCTTAGGGGCCTCGACAGCGAACACTGAAGCTTTCTTT.

The rearrangement links TRBV13 to TRBJ1-1; maybe TRBD1 (5 bases). V dropped 3 bases and J dropped 1 base, with 12 bases sitting between them. Germline V lookup: CDR1 PRHDT, CDR2 FYEKMQ (reference sequence). This CDR3 has 15 residues. CDR3 protein: CASSFLGGTNTEAFF. The CDR3, as DNA: TGTGCCAGCAGCTTTCTAGGCGGGACGAACACTGAAGCTTTCTTT.

The rearrangement uses TRBV18 and TRBJ1-5, with 7 nucleotides matching TRBD1. Trimming cost V 5 bases and J 5 bases; bases outside gene matches: 9. Per the germline V gene, CDR1 is KGHSH and CDR2 is LQKENI. The CDR3 contains 15 residues. This chain's CDR3 is CASSTGQPGDQPQHF. The CDR3 nucleotides are TGTGCCAGCTCAACGGGACAGCCTGGAGATCAGCCCCAGCATTTT.

This chain links TRBV12-5 with TRBJ1-6, with D possibly being TRBD1 (6 bases). The CDR3 has 17 amino acids. V was pared by 7 bases and J by 7 bases, with 23 bases between. From germline, CDR1 is LGHNT and CDR2 FRNRAP. The chain's CDR3 is CASALFLGQGQNSPLHF. In DNA form, the CDR3 reads TGTGCTAGTGCTCTATTCCTGGGGCAGGGGCAGAATTCACCCCTCCACTTT. The full variable domain, in which reference TRBV12-5 and TRBJ1-6 provide the parts outside the CDR3, is DARVTQTPRHKVTEMGQEVTMRCQPILGHNTVFWYRQTMMQGLELLAYFRNRAPLDDSGMPKDRFSAEMPDATLATLKIQPSEPRDSAVYFCASALFLGQGQNSPLHFGNGTRLTVT.

The chain links TRBV19 to TRBJ2-4; 10 nucleotides line up with TRBD2. In germline, CDR1 is LNHDA, CDR2 SQIVND (reference sequence). V trimming: 7 bases; J trimming: 0 bases; junction bases outside the gene matches: 12. The CDR3 totals 18 residues. CDR3 loop: CASTGSGGAKLAKNIQYF. The CDR3 DNA follows: TGTGCCAGTACGGGGAGCGGGGGGGCCAAACTAGCCAAAAACATTCAGTACTTC.

The chain uses TRBV2 and TRBJ2-3; possibly TRBD1 for D (6 bases). The V end was cut by 2 bases, the J end by 3 bases, with 12 bases between. This CDR3 is built from 15 residues. The germline CDR1 and CDR2 sequences are SNHLY and FYNNEI. CDR3 in DNA: TGTGCCAGCAGTGAAATGCAGGGGTTTACAGATACGCAGTATTTT. This translates into CASSEMQGFTDTQYF.

The gene calls are TRBV5-6 and TRBJ1-1; D gene ambiguous. Trimming took 6 bases from V and 0 from J, leaving 18 bases between them. The length of the CDR3 is 16 residues. Germline CDR1 and CDR2: SGHDT and YYEEEE. The CDR3: CASTPRRRPMNTEAFF. As DNA, the CDR3 is TGTGCCAGCACCCCCCGGCGGAGGCCTATGAACACTGAAGCTTTCTTT.

The chain combines TRBV10-3 with TRBJ1-1, with a tentative D call TRBD1 (6 bases). Deletions cut 10 bases from V and 1 base from J, with 19 bases between. Germline CDR1 and CDR2: ENHRY and SYGVKD. The CDR3 extends over 15 amino acids. CDR3 in DNA: TGTGCCACCGATAGGACCGGGACACCGAACACTGAAGCTTTCTTT. It codes for CATDRTGTPNTEAFF.

The chain links TRBV11-2 to TRBJ2-3; 7 bases align to TRBD1. The V and J ends lost 1 base and 0 bases, in that order; junction bases with no gene match: 7. The CDR3 has 17 amino acids. CDR1 and CDR2 (germline): SGHAT, FQNNGV. The CDR3 DNA follows: TGTGCCAGCAGCTTAGCAAGGGGGCAGGGAAGCACAGATACGCAGTATTTT. This codes for CASSLARGQGSTDTQYF. The whole variable domain, remainder taken from reference TRBV11-2 and TRBJ2-3, is EAGVAQSPRYKIIEKRQSVAFWCNPISGHATLYWYQQILGQGPKLLIQFQNNGVVDDSQLPKDRFSAERLKGVDSTLKIQPAKLEDSAVYLCASSLARGQGSTDTQYFGPGTRLTVL.

Concerning this clone itself: The junction and the germline gene differ at one end; a read error may be behind it. The V and J genes are TRBV2 and TRBJ1-2; 8 nucleotides match TRBD1. The CDR3 length is 13 residues. Germline V gene sequence: CDR1 SNHLY, CDR2 FYNNEI. The chain's CDR3 is CAGRGPLNYGYTF. In DNA form, the CDR3 reads TGTGCCGGCAGGGGGCCTCTTAACTATGGCTACACCTTC.

The chain uses TRBV6-5 and TRBJ1-4, with 7 bases identical to TRBD1. The CDR3 consists of 15 residues. Germline V lookup: CDR1 MNHEY, CDR2 SVGAGI. V was pared by 2 bases and J by 8 bases, with 8 bases of the junction left unmatched. The CDR3 nucleotides are TGTGCCAGCAGTTACAACCGGGACAGTGGGGAAAAACTGTTTTTT. Translating gives CASSYNRDSGEKLFF.

This clone was seen more than once but under ten times. J is TRBJ1-2 and V is TRBV30, with 9 bases fitting TRBD1. The V gene end was trimmed by 4 bases and the J gene end by 2 bases; junction bases not matched to a gene: 5. The CDR3 runs 14 residues. Germline values: CDR1 GTSNPN, CDR2 SVGIG (reference sequence). The CDR3 DNA sequence: TGTGCCTGGATTGGGGACAGGGCCAACTATGGCTACACCTTC. This encodes CAWIGDRANYGYTF.

This chain connects TRBV5-1 to TRBJ1-1; no definite D call. V lost 0 bases and J lost 1, with 7 bases in between. Germline CDR1 is SGHRS and CDR2 is YFSETQ. This CDR3 region has 14 residues. CDR3: CASSLVAENTEAFF. The CDR3 region has the DNA TGCGCCAGCAGCTTGGTTGCAGAGAACACTGAAGCTTTCTTT.

The rearrangement links TRBV2 to TRBJ2-2; 7 bases map to TRBD1. This CDR3 spans 13 amino acids. Germline V gene lookup returns CDR1 SNHLY and CDR2 FYNNEI. The V gene end was trimmed by 4 bases and the J gene end by 5 bases; junction bases not matched to a gene: 1. The CDR3 DNA follows: TGTGCCAGCAGTGCGGACAGGACCGGGGAGCTGTTTTTT. Its translation is CASSADRTGELFF.

This rearrangement joins TRBV10-3 to TRBJ1-1, with 9 bases identical to TRBD1. This CDR3 is built from 17 residues. The V gene's germline CDR1 is ENHRY and CDR2 SYGVKD. The V segment lost 5 bases and the J segment 2 bases; nucleotides outside the gene matches: 12. CDR3 loop: CAISKLFGTGINTEAFF. Written as DNA, the CDR3 is TGTGCCATCAGTAAACTATTCGGGACAGGGATTAACACTGAAGCTTTCTTT.

The chain couples TRBV5-4 to TRBJ1-1, with 10 bases that match TRBD1. V shed 2 bases and J 12 bases; nucleotides not matched to a gene: 10. This CDR3 contains 14 residues. The germline V gene encodes CDR1 SGHNT and CDR2 YYREEE (reference sequence). The CDR3 nucleotides read TGTGCCAGCAGCTTCGACACCGGGACAGGGGTAACTTTCTTT. Protein sequence: CASSFDTGTGVTFF.

The rearrangement uses TRBV5-6 and TRBJ2-3; 7 nucleotides agree with TRBD1. V shed 4 bases, J shed 2 bases, and the junction held 7 bases outside the gene matches. The CDR3 extends over 15 amino acids. Germline lookup yields CDR1 SGHDT and CDR2 YYEEEE. The CDR3 region has the DNA TGTGCCAGCAGCCCCGGGACAGAGACCACAGATACGCAGTATTTT. Translated: CASSPGTETTDTQYF.

The J gene is TRBJ2-7, the V gene TRBV5-1; TRBD1 aligns across 7 bases. Per the germline V gene, CDR1 is SGHRS and CDR2 is YFSETQ. V gave up 4 bases and J gave up 5 bases; unmatched junction bases: 9. The CDR3 spans 14 residues. In nucleotides, the CDR3 is TGCGCCAGCAGCCCCTCCGGGACAGCCCACGAGCAGTACTTC. Protein sequence: CASSPSGTAHEQYF.

CDR3 protein: CASSSSGNIQYF. CDR3 bases: TGTGCCAGCAGCTCCAGTGGAAACATTCAGTACTTC. This rearrangement joins TRBV27 to TRBJ2-4; no firm D call. V dropped 6 bases and J dropped 6 bases, with 9 bases sitting between them. CDR3 length equals 12 residues. CDR1 is MNHEY and CDR2 is SMNVEV in the germline V gene (reference sequence).

This chain joins TRBV19 and TRBJ2-5; no definite D call. V dropped 3 bases and J dropped 3 bases, with 8 bases sitting between them. Per the germline V gene, CDR1 is LNHDA and CDR2 is SQIVND (reference sequence). The CDR3 covers 13 residues. CDR3 protein: CASSIPREETQYF. The CDR3 DNA follows: TGTGCCAGTAGTATCCCTAGAGAAGAGACCCAGTACTTC.